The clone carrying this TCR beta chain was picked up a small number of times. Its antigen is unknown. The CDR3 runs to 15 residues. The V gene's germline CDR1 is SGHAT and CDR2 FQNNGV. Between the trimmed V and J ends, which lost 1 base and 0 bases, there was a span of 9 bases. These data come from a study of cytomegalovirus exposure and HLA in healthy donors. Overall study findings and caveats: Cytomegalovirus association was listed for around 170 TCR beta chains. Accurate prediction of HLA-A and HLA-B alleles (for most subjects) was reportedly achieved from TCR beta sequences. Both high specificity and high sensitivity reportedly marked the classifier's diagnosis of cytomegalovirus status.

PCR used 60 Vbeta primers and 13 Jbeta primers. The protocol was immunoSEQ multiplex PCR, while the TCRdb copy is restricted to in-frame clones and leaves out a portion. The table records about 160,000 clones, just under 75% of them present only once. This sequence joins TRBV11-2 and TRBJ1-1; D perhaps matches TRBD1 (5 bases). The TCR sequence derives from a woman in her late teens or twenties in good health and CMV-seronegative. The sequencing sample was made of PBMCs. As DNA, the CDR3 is TGTGCCAGCAGCTTAGGCACAGGCCTGAACACTGAAGCTTTCTTT. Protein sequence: CASSLGTGLNTEAFF.